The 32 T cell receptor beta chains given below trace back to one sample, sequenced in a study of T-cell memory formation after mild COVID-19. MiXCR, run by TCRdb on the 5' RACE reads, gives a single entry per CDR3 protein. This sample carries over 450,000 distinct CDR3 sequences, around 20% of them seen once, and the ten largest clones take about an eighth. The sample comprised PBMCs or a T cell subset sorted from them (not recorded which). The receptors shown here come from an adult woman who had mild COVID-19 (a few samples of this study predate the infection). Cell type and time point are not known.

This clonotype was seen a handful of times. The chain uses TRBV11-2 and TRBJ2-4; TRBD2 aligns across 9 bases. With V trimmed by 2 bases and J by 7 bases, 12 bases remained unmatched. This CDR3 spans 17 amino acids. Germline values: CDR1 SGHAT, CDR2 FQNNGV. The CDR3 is CASSLSAWISGSNIQYF. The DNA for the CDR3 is TGTGCCAGCAGCTTATCCGCCTGGATTAGCGGGAGTAACATTCAGTACTTC.

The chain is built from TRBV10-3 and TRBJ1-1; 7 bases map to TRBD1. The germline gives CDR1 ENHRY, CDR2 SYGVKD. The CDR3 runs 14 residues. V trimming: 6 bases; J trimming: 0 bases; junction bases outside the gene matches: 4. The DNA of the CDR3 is TGTGCCATCAGGGCAGGGGGTTTGAACACTGAAGCTTTCTTT. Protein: CAIRAGGLNTEAFF.

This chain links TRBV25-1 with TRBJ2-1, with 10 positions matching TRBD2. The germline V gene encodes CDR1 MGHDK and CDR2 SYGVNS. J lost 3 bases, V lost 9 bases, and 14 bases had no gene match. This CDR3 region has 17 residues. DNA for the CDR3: TGTGCCAGTACACCGGGACTAGCGACGGCCTTCTACAATGAGCAGTTCTTC. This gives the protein CASTPGLATAFYNEQFF.

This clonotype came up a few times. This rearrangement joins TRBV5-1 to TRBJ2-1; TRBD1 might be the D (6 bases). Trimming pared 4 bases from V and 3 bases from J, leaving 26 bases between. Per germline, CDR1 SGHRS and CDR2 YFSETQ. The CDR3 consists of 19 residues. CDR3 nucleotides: TGCGCCAGCAGCACGGACGGGACAACTGACGCCCGACTCTACAATGAGCAGTTCTTC. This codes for CASSTDGTTDARLYNEQFF.

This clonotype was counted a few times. The CDR3 sequence: CASSLSAGGGNNEQFF. CDR3 coding DNA: TGTGCCAGCAGCTTATCAGCGGGAGGAGGTAACAATGAGCAGTTCTTC. This sequence joins TRBV7-6 and TRBJ2-1; 9 bases map to TRBD2. Unmatched junction bases numbered 7, after V lost 2 bases and J lost 5 bases. Germline CDR1 is SGHVS and CDR2 is FNYEAQ. This CDR3 is 16 amino acids long.

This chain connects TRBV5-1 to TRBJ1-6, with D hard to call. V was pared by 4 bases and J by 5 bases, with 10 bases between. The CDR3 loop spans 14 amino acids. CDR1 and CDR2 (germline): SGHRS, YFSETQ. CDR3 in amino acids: CASSGGQNNSPLHF. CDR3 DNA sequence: TGCGCCAGCAGCGGTGGGCAGAATAATTCACCCCTCCACTTT.

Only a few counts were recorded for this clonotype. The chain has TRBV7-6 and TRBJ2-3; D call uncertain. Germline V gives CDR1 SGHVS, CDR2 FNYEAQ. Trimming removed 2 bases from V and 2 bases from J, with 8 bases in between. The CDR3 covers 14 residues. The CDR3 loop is CASSLRQYTDTQYF. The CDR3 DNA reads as TGTGCCAGCAGCTTACGGCAGTACACAGATACGCAGTATTTT.

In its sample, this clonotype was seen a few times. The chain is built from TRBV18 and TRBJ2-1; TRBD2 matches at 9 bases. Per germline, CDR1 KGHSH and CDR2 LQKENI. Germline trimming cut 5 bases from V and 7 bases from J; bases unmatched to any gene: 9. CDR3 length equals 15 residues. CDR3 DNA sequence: TGTGCCAGCTCAAACAGCGGGAGGTCTTGGAATGAGCAGTTCTTC. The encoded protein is CASSNSGRSWNEQFF.

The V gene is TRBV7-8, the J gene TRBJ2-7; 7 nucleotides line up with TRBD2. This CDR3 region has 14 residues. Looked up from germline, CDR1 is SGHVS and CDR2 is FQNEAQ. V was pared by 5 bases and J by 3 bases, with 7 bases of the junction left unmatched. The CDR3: CASSRLTSSYEQYF. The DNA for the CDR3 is TGTGCCAGCAGCCGACTGACTAGCAGCTACGAGCAGTACTTC.

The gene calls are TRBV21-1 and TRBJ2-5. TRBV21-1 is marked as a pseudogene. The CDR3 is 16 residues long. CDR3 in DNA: TGTGCCAGCAGCTCACCTCTATCGAAGGGCCAAGAGACCCAGTACTTC. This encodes CASSSPLSKGQETQYF.

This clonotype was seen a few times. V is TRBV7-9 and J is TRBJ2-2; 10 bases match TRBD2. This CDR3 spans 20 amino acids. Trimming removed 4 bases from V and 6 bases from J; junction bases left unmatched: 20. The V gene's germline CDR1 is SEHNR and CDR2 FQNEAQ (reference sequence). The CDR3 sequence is CASSSARTSGTNLAAGELFF. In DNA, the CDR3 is TGTGCCAGCAGCTCCGCCCGGACTAGCGGAACGAACTTAGCGGCCGGGGAGCTGTTTTTT.

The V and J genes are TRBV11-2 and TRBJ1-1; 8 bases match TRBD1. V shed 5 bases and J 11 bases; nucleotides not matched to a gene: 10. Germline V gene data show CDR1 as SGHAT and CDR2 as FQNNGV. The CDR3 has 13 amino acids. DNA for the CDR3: TGTGCCAGCAGCATTAGAAGCAGGGGGCCTGCTTTCTTT. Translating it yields CASSIRSRGPAFF.

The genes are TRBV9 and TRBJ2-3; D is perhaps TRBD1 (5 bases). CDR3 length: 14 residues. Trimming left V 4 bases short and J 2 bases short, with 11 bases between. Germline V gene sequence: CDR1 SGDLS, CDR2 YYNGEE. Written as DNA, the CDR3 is TGTGCCAGCAGCCCACAGGTTTCCACAGATACGCAGTATTTT. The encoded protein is CASSPQVSTDTQYF.

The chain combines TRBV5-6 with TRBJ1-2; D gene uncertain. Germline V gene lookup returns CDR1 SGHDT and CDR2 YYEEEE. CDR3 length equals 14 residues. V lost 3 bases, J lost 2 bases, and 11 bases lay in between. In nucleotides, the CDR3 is TGTGCCAGCAGCTCTTGGACCGCAAACTATGGCTACACCTTC. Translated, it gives CASSSWTANYGYTF.

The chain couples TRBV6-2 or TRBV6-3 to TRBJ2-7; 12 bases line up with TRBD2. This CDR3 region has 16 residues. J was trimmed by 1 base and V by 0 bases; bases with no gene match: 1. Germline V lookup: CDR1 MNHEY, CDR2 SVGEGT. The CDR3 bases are TGTGCCAGCAGTTACTCGACTAGCGGGGGATCCTACGAGCAGTACTTC. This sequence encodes CASSYSTSGGSYEQYF.

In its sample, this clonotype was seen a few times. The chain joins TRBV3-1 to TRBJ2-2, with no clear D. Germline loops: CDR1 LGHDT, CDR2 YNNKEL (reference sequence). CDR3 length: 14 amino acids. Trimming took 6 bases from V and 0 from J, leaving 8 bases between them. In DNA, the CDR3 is TGTGCCAGCAGATCCCTAGCGAACACCGGGGAGCTGTTTTTT. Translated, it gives CASRSLANTGELFF.

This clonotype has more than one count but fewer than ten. CDR3 nucleotides: TGTGCCAGCAGCATGGGGGGGAATTCACCCCTCCACTTT. Protein product: CASSMGGNSPLHF. This sequence joins TRBV7-3 and TRBJ1-6; D is perhaps TRBD1 (5 bases). The V and J ends lost 5 bases and 7 bases respectively, with 9 bases between them. CDR1 is SGHTA and CDR2 is FQGTGA in the germline V gene. CDR3 length: 13 amino acids.

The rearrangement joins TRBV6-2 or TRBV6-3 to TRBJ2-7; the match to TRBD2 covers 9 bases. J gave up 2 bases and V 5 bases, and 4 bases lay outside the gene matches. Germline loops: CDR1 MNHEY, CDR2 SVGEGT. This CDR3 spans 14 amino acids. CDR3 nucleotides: TGTGCCAGCAGTACTCTAGCGGGGCCCTACGAGCAGTACTTC. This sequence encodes CASSTLAGPYEQYF.

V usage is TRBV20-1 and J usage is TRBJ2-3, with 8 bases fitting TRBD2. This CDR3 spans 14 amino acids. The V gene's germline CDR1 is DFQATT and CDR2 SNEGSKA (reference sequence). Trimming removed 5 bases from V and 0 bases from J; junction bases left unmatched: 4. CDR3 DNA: TGCAGTGCTGGCCCTAGCGGGAGCACAGATACGCAGTATTTT. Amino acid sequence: CSAGPSGSTDTQYF.

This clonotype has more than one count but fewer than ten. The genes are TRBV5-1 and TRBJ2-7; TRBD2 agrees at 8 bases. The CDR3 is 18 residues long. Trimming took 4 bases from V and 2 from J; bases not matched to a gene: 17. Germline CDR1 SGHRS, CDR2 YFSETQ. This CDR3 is CASSPGRVVAGTTYEQYF. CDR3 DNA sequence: TGCGCCAGCAGCCCGGGTAGGGTAGTAGCGGGGACTACCTACGAGCAGTACTTC. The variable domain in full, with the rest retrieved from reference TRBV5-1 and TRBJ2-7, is KAGVTQTPRYLIKTRGQQVTLSCSPISGHRSVSWYQQTPGQGLQFLFEYFSETQRNKGNFPGRFSGRQFSNSRSEMNVSTLELGDSALYLCASSPGRVVAGTTYEQYFGPGTRLTVT.

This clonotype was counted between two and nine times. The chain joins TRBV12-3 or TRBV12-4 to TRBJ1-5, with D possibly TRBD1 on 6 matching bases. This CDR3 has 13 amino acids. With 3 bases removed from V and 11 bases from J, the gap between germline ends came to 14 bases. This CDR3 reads CASSLKEGVAQHF. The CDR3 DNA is TGTGCCAGCAGTTTGAAGGAGGGGGTAGCCCAGCATTTT.

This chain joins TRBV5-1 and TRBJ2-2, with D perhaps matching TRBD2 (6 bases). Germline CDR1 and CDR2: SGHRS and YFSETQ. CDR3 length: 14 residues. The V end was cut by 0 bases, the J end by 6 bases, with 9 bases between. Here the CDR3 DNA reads TGCGCCAGCAGCTTGGATGGGACTTCCGGGGAGCTGTTTTTT. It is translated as CASSLDGTSGELFF.

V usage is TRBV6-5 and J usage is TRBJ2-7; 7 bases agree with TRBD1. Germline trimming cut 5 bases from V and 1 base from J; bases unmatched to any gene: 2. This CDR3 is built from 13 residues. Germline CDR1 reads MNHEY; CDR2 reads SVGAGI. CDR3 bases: TGTGCCAGCAGTCAGGGGGAATCCTACGAGCAGTACTTC. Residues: CASSQGESYEQYF.

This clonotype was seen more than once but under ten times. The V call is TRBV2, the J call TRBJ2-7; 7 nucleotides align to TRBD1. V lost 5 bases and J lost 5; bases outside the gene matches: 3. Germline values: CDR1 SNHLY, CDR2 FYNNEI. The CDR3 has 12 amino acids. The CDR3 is CASSITGDEQYF. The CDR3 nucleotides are TGTGCCAGCAGTATCACAGGGGACGAGCAGTACTTC.

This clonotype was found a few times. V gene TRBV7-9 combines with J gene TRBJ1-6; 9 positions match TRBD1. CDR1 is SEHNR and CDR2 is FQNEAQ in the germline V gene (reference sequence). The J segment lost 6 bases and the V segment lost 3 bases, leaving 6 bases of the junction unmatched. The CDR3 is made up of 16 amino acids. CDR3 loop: CASSFETGGSNSPLHF. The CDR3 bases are TGTGCCAGCAGCTTCGAGACAGGGGGAAGTAATTCACCCCTCCACTTT.

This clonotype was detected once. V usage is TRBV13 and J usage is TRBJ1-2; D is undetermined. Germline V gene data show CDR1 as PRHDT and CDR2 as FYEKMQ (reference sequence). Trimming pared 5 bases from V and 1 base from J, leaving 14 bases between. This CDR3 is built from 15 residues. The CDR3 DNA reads TGTGCCAGCAGCCAACCACCGACCATTAACTATGGCTACACCTTC. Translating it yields CASSQPPTINYGYTF.

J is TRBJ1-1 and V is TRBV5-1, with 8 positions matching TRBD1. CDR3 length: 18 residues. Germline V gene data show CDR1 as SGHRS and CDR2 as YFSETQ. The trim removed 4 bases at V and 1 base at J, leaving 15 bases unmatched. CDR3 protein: CASSPGQGLAGANTEAFF. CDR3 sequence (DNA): TGCGCCAGCAGCCCAGGACAGGGACTTGCCGGGGCGAACACTGAAGCTTTCTTT.

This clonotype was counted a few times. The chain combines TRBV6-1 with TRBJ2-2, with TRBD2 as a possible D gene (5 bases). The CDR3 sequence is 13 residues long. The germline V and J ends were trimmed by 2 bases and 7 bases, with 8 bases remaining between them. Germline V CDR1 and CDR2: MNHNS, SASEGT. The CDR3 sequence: CASSELRGGELFF. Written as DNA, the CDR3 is TGTGCCAGCAGTGAACTCCGGGGCGGGGAGCTGTTTTTT.

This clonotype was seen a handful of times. The chain's CDR3 is CASSSSILSYF. CDR3 sequence (DNA): TGTGCCAGCAGCTCTAGCATTCTGTCGTATTTT. This rearrangement joins TRBV7-9 to TRBJ2-3, with a tentative D call TRBD2 (5 bases). The CDR3 covers 11 residues. Germline V lookup: CDR1 SEHNR, CDR2 FQNEAQ (reference sequence). V lost 4 bases and J 14 bases, leaving 13 bases between the germline ends.

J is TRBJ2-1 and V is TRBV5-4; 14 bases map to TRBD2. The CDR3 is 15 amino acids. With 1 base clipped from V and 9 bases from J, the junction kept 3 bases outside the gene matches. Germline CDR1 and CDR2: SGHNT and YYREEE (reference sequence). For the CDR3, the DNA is TGTGCCAGCAGCTTGCCGGGACTAGCGGGGGCTGAGCAGTTCTTC. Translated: CASSLPGLAGAEQFF.

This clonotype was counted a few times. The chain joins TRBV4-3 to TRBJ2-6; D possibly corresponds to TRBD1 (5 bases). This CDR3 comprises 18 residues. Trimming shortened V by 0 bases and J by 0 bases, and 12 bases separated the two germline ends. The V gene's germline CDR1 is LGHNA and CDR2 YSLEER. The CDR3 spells CASSQDPDTLSGANVLTF. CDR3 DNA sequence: TGCGCCAGCAGCCAAGATCCGGACACCCTCTCTGGGGCCAACGTCCTGACTTTC.

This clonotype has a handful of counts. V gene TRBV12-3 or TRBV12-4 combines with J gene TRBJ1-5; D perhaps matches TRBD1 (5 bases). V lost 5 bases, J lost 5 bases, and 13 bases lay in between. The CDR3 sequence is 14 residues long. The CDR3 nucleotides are TGTGCCAGCAGTCCCGGGACCGTCCATCAGCCCCAGCATTTT. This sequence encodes CASSPGTVHQPQHF.